This T cell receptor beta chain came from a study of Graves' ophthalmopathy and Graves' hyperthyroidism. Diagnoses were established from clinical symptoms, serum thyroxine, TRAb, thyroid ultrasound and orbital computed tomography. Details on this clonotype: The antigen remains unidentified. At one end, the junction sequence differs from germline, possibly due to a read error.

Study-level points and caveats: It was with 70.59% sensitivity and approximately 75% specificity that the model predicted ophthalmopathy progression.

Per the germline V gene, CDR1 is ENHRY and CDR2 is SYGVKD. The CDR3 is 16 amino acids. RNA transcripts provided the template for amplifying TCR beta CDR3 regions. First-round RT-PCR with HTBI primers preceded a second-round multiplex PCR. In TCRdb, the multiplex PCR reads were re-called with MiXCR into one record per CDR3 protein. The sample holds hundreds of thousands of distinct CDR3 sequences, under 50% seen once. The TCR was taken from an adult man with Graves' ophthalmopathy. Sequencing used peripheral blood. The chain joins TRBV10-3 to TRBJ2-2; weak D call: TRBD2 (6 bases). CDR3 nucleotides: TGTGCCAGCAGTGAAGTTCCGGGACTTGACACCGGGGAGCTGTTTTTT. Encoded protein: CASSEVPGLDTGELFF.